This T cell receptor (beta chain) was recorded in a study of blood T cell repertoires in COVID-19 (dated by TCRdb to the early 2020s). Turning to the overall study: Samples covering the acute and convalescent phases of COVID-19 were provided by collaborators in the United States, Italy and Spain. Sample metadata almost always included a de-identified subject ID, COVID-19 status, age in years and sex. Samples were obtained from the ongoing ImmuneRACE study (first 160 participants) and from 1,254 subjects provided by 6 global collaborators. A freely available public database, intended as a resource for researchers studying the immune response to SARS-CoV-2, is where the repertoires were released. HLA class I and class II types, where available, came from metadata supplied by the sample provider rather than from assay-based typing. The prospective study material was composed of cDNA or gDNA derived from T cells, B-cell-depleted T cells, or PBMCs. Subjects who had been exposed to COVID-19, were actively infected with it, or had recovered from it provided the deeply sampled blood TCRbeta repertoires that made up the dataset. The investigation overall reported the following: The quantity of clinical and demographic metadata differed by source and by participant and was supplied without curation.

Of note for this clone: No cognate antigen has been identified for it. The sample holds no much larger clone one base away, and base qualities are not on file.

In the prospective study, participants were about 18 to 95 years old, resided in fewer than 25 geographic areas of the United States, and were enrolled through a virtual design. In the prospective study, participants were assigned to cohorts based on the clinical history participants reported in a screening survey and a study questionnaire. In the prospective study, whole blood, serum and a nasopharyngeal or oropharyngeal swab were collected from each participant by mobile phlebotomists. Over a roughly two-month period, participants in the prospective study had the option of providing additional blood draws and questionnaires. Blood samples from the prospective study were shipped frozen or at room temperature prior to DNA extraction. The junction shows trimming of 0 bases on V and 7 bases on J, and the gene matches do not reach 4 bases of it. The germline V gene (reference sequence) supplies CDR1 LGHDT and CDR2 YNNKEL. Reading from cysteine to phenylalanine, the CDR3 counts 15 amino acids. Only the CDR3 part of the read is kept: 45 bases, read in frame from the first base.

TCRbeta CDR3 regions were amplified from genomic DNA by means of the immunoSEQ Assay, a bias-controlled multiplex PCR. Per the source publication's procedure: The number of nucleated cells in each sample was estimated by amplification of reference gene primers within the assay. Sequence reads were collapsed and filtered to measure the absolute abundance of every unique TCRbeta CDR3 rearrangement. For each sample, productive Simpson clonality was calculated as the square root of Simpson's diversity index over productive rearrangements. What TCRdb holds here is the immuneACCESS table cut down to in-frame rearrangements. Part of the clones is not present; checked against another copy, under half of the missing clones reflect an unresolved V gene, and the others are unexplained. V and J calls and clone size are as listed in that table; D and trimming were resolved from the DNA. This sample lists under 300,000 clones; about 90% were detected once. Approximately 1.2% of the sample goes to the ten largest clones.

Sequences were obtained from PBMCs or T cells enriched from blood (not recorded which). The rearranged chain carries TRBV3-1 (or the pseudogene TRBV3-2) and TRBJ2-7; a stretch of 12 junction bases matches TRBD1. This clonotype originated in a human donor in a cohort exposed to, infected with or recovered from COVID-19 (not recorded which). The donor label of this sample is uncertain. The DNA sequence reads TGTGCCAGCAGCCAAGAAGGGACAGGGGGCTGGGAGCAGTACTTC. It encodes CASSQEGTGGWEQYF.